One and the same sample provided the 30 T cell receptor beta chains below, sequenced in a study of blood T cell repertoires in COVID-19. Here immunoSEQ multiplex PCR was the method, and the copy in TCRdb shows in-frame clones only, minus some. The repertoire includes some 230,000 clones, more than 80% of them detected once, and 2.2% sits in the top ten. Sequenced: peripheral blood. Every receptor here comes from a young man who had recovered from COVID-19.

V gene TRBV6-5 combines with J gene TRBJ1-2, with D possibly TRBD1 on 5 matching bases. Deletions cut 6 bases from V and 7 bases from J, with 15 bases between. The germline V gene encodes CDR1 MNHEY and CDR2 SVGAGI. This CDR3 has 13 residues. CDR3 protein: CASSHPRAPGYTF. CDR3 bases: TGTGCCAGCAGCCACCCCAGGGCCCCTGGCTACACCTTC.

This chain uses TRBV18 with TRBJ1-1; a weak D match, TRBD1 (5 bases). The germline V and J ends were trimmed by 1 base and 4 bases, with 10 bases remaining between them. The CDR3 has 14 amino acids. CDR1 and CDR2 from the germline V gene are KGHSH and LQKENI. The CDR3: CASSPRGLVTEAFF. In DNA, the CDR3 is TGTGCCAGCTCACCACGGGGACTTGTCACTGAAGCTTTCTTT. The full variable domain, completed using reference TRBV18 and TRBJ1-1, is NAGVMQNPRHLVRRRGQEARLRCSPMKGHSHVYWYRQLPEEGLKFMVYLQKENIIDESGMPKERFSAEFPKEGPSILRIQQVVRGDSAAYFCASSPRGLVTEAFFGQGTRLTVV.

The chain combines TRBV6-5 with TRBJ1-5; D is perhaps TRBD1 (6 bases). The CDR3 consists of 14 residues. CDR1 and CDR2 from the germline V gene are MNHEY and SVGAGI. V dropped 6 bases and J dropped 3 bases, with 12 bases sitting between them. Written as DNA, the CDR3 is TGTGCCAGCAGCCTTGGGACACACAATCAGCCCCAGCATTTT. It translates to CASSLGTHNQPQHF.

This clone has more than one count but fewer than ten. The V call is TRBV29-1, the J call TRBJ1-5, with TRBD1 identical over 7 bases. The CDR3 length is 14 residues. Germline trimming cut 6 bases from V and 6 bases from J; bases unmatched to any gene: 11. The V gene's germline CDR1 is SQVTM and CDR2 ANQGSEA. Here the CDR3 DNA reads TGCAGCGTGCGAAGGGGGCCGGTGGGTCAGCCCCAGCATTTT. Protein product: CSVRRGPVGQPQHF.

Concerning this clone itself: One end of the junction is discordant with germline, which a read error may explain. This chain links TRBV5-8 with TRBJ2-5; tentative D call: TRBD1 (6 bases). The CDR3 runs to 19 residues. CDR1 and CDR2 from the germline V gene are SGHTS and YDEGEE. This CDR3 is CASRLGIWTEGGISETQYF. In DNA form, the CDR3 reads TGTGCCAGCAGGTTGGGTATCTGGACAGAAGGTGGGATAAGCGAGACCCAGTACTTC. Drawing the rest from reference TRBV5-8 and TRBJ2-5, the complete variable domain is EAGVTQSPTHLIKTRGQQATLRCSPISGHTSVYWYQQALGLGLQFLLWYDEGEERNRGNFPPRFSGRQFPNYSSELNVNALELEDSALYLCASRLGIWTEGGISETQYFGPGTRLLVL.

This chain uses TRBV7-2 with TRBJ1-1; maybe TRBD1 (6 bases). The CDR3 totals 16 residues. Germline V gives CDR1 SGHTA, CDR2 FQGNSA. V was cut by 1 base and J by 0 bases, with 12 bases left in between. DNA for the CDR3: TGTGCCAGCAGCTTAGGAGGGGGATTCATGAACACTGAAGCTTTCTTT. Translation: CASSLGGGFMNTEAFF.

The chain links TRBV5-6 to TRBJ2-1; possibly TRBD1 for D (5 bases). The CDR3 is made up of 17 amino acids. Germline CDR1 SGHDT, CDR2 YYEEEE. The V end was cut by 2 bases, the J end by 0 bases, with 15 bases between. The CDR3 is CASSLVLDTHSYNEQFF. CDR3 DNA sequence: TGTGCCAGCAGCTTAGTCCTGGACACCCACTCCTACAATGAGCAGTTCTTC.

The chain is built from TRBV19 and TRBJ2-5, with 8 bases identical to TRBD1. The CDR3 spans 15 residues. Trimming took 6 bases from V and 5 from J; bases not matched to a gene: 11. The germline CDR1 and CDR2 sequences are LNHDA and SQIVND (reference sequence). The CDR3 coding sequence is TGTGCCAGTAGCCCTGAAGACAGGGGATGGGAGACCCAGTACTTC. It yields the protein CASSPEDRGWETQYF.

The chain carries TRBV7-9 and TRBJ2-5, with TRBD1 matching over 9 bases. Germline V gives CDR1 SEHNR, CDR2 FQNEAQ (reference sequence). V was clipped by 3 bases and J by 2 bases; unmatched bases: 4. This CDR3 is 15 amino acids long. Here the CDR3 DNA reads TGTGCCAGCAGCTTCGGTGACAGGGGGCAAGAGACCCAGTACTTC. This encodes CASSFGDRGQETQYF.

DNA for the CDR3: TGTGCCAGTAGTGCAACCGGGACCAGGGGTGAAAAACTGTTTTTT. Translating gives CASSATGTRGEKLFF. This chain links TRBV19 with TRBJ1-4, with D perhaps matching TRBD1 (6 bases). Deletions cut 5 bases from V and 7 bases from J, with 17 bases between. This CDR3 has 15 amino acids. Germline CDR1 reads LNHDA; CDR2 reads SQIVND (reference sequence).

This chain uses TRBV5-1 with TRBJ2-5; 10 bases fit TRBD2. This CDR3 contains 15 residues. Unmatched junction bases numbered 6, after V lost 2 bases and J lost 5 bases. Germline V CDR1 and CDR2: SGHRS, YFSETQ. CDR3 nucleotides: TGCGCCAGCAGCTTAGCGGGGGGGCCGGGGGAGACCCAGTACTTC. Residues: CASSLAGGPGETQYF.

The V and J genes are TRBV24-1 and TRBJ1-4, with 9 positions matching TRBD1. This CDR3 is 15 amino acids long. The germline V gene encodes CDR1 KGHDR and CDR2 SFDVKD. V was pared by 4 bases and J by 5 bases, with 4 bases of the junction left unmatched. CDR3 in DNA: TGTGCCACCAGTGAGGGACAGGGTCTCAATGAAAAACTGTTTTTT. Translating gives CATSEGQGLNEKLFF.

The V and J genes are TRBV5-1 and TRBJ2-3, with D uncertain. The V end lost 4 bases, the J end lost 5 bases, and 14 bases lay between the germline ends. Germline-derived CDR1 and CDR2 are SGHRS and YFSETQ. This CDR3 comprises 14 residues. CDR3 sequence (DNA): TGCGCCAGCAGCCGGTCGAGCGAGGTAGATACGCAGTATTTT. It translates to CASSRSSEVDTQYF.

The gene calls are TRBV10-2 and TRBJ2-3, with 11 bases identical to TRBD2. This CDR3 region has 15 residues. Per germline, CDR1 WSHSY and CDR2 SAAADI. V shed 7 bases and J 5 bases; nucleotides not matched to a gene: 8. CDR3 in DNA: TGCGCCAGCAACCCACTAGCGGGGGTCTTAGATACGCAGTATTTT. Its translation: CASNPLAGVLDTQYF.

The chain uses TRBV6-4 and TRBJ2-3, with a tentative D call TRBD2 (5 bases). The germline V gene encodes CDR1 MRHNA and CDR2 SNTAGT. The CDR3 covers 16 residues. Deletions cut 3 bases from V and 1 base from J, with 14 bases between. CDR3 in DNA: TGTGCCAGCAGTGAACTAGGAGTAGCCGGCACAGATACGCAGTATTTT. Its protein is CASSELGVAGTDTQYF.

CDR3 protein: CASSFATAQPQHF. The DNA of the CDR3 is TGTGCCAGCAGCTTCGCGACAGCTCAGCCCCAGCATTTT. This sequence joins TRBV5-6 and TRBJ1-5; maybe TRBD1 (5 bases). The length of the CDR3 is 13 residues. The V end was cut by 2 bases, the J end by 6 bases, with 9 bases between. CDR1 and CDR2 from the germline V gene are SGHDT and YYEEEE.

The chain carries TRBV6-1 and TRBJ1-5, with TRBD1 identical over 8 bases. V was pared by 2 bases and J by 5 bases, with 5 bases of the junction left unmatched. There are 15 residues in the CDR3. Germline assignment: CDR1 MNHNS and CDR2 SASEGT. In DNA form, the CDR3 reads TGTGCCAGCAGTGAAACCGGACAGGGTTATCAGCCCCAGCATTTT. It specifies CASSETGQGYQPQHF.

The CDR3 DNA sequence: TGCGCCAGCAGCACTCCGGGACAGGGGGAATACTATGGCTACACCTTC. Translation gives CASSTPGQGEYYGYTF. J is TRBJ1-2 and V is TRBV5-1, with 11 nucleotides matching TRBD1. With V trimmed by 4 bases and J by 3 bases, 8 bases remained unmatched. The germline gives CDR1 SGHRS, CDR2 YFSETQ. This CDR3 has 16 residues.

This rearrangement joins TRBV5-1 to TRBJ2-1; 10 nucleotides align to TRBD2. CDR1 is SGHRS and CDR2 is YFSETQ in the germline V gene. The length of the CDR3 is 15 residues. The ends lost 1 base at V and 6 bases at J; junction bases unmatched: 4. CDR3 sequence: CASSLSLAGANEQFF. Here the CDR3 DNA reads TGCGCCAGCAGCTTGTCGCTAGCGGGGGCCAATGAGCAGTTCTTC.

The genes are TRBV10-1 and TRBJ1-3; 10 nucleotides agree with TRBD1. Germline CDR1 is WNHNN and CDR2 is SYGVQD (reference sequence). The V gene end was trimmed by 6 bases and the J gene end by 2 bases; junction bases not matched to a gene: 16. This CDR3 contains 19 residues. This CDR3 reads CASRRAGQGVPGPGNTIYF. The CDR3 region has the DNA TGCGCCAGCAGACGGGCTGGACAGGGGGTGCCCGGTCCTGGAAACACCATATATTTT.

The count of this clone is one. This chain connects TRBV5-5 to TRBJ1-2; no definite D call. Per germline, CDR1 SGHKS and CDR2 YYEKEE (reference sequence). The CDR3 covers 14 residues. The V gene lost 1 base and the J gene lost 8 bases, with 15 bases spanning the gap. The CDR3 DNA is TGTGCCAGCAGCTTGCAATTGGTAACGGAGGGCTACACCTTC. Its translation is CASSLQLVTEGYTF.

The chain joins TRBV6-6 to TRBJ1-1; D might be TRBD1 (5 bases). The germline V gene has CDR1 MNHNY and CDR2 SVGAGI (reference sequence). V was pared by 7 bases and J by 1 base, with 10 bases between. The CDR3 loop spans 13 amino acids. The DNA for the CDR3 is TGTGCCAGCACACTGGGGGGGAACACTGAAGCTTTCTTT. This sequence encodes CASTLGGNTEAFF.

The CDR3 is CASSGGHLNTEAFF. The CDR3 region has the DNA TGTGCCAGCAGCGGGGGACACCTGAACACTGAAGCTTTCTTT. V usage is TRBV7-9 and J usage is TRBJ1-1, with D possibly matching TRBD1 (6 bases). The V and J ends lost 5 bases and 0 bases respectively, with 10 bases between them. The length of the CDR3 is 14 residues. The germline V gene encodes CDR1 SEHNR and CDR2 FQNEAQ (reference sequence).

This chain connects TRBV14 to TRBJ1-2; D uncertain. The V end was cut by 1 base, the J end by 8 bases, with 17 bases between. The germline CDR1 and CDR2 sequences are SGHDN and FVKESK. This CDR3 region has 15 residues. The CDR3 DNA sequence: TGTGCCAGCAGCCAAGTAGTCGGCACTACGGGAGGCTACACCTTC. This encodes CASSQVVGTTGGYTF.

This chain joins TRBV12-3 or TRBV12-4 and TRBJ1-1; a possible D gene is TRBD1 (5 bases). The ends were cut back, 4 bases at V and 3 bases at J, with 9 bases in the middle. The CDR3 runs to 13 residues. The CDR3 DNA reads as TGTGCCAGCAGTTCTTCAGGGTACACTGAAGCTTTCTTT. It is translated as CASSSSGYTEAFF.

V usage is TRBV11-2 and J usage is TRBJ2-1, with TRBD2 matching over 7 bases. After removal of 2 bases from V and 8 bases from J, the junction contained 9 bases not matched to a gene. The germline gives CDR1 SGHAT, CDR2 FQNNGV. This CDR3 has 15 residues. DNA for the CDR3: TGTGCCAGCAGCTTAAGGACTAGTGGTATGGATGAGCAGTTCTTC. Translation: CASSLRTSGMDEQFF.

V and J are TRBV7-9 and TRBJ2-5; 9 bases agree with TRBD1. The V segment lost 4 bases and the J segment 0 bases; nucleotides outside the gene matches: 9. The CDR3 consists of 17 residues. Germline CDR1 is SEHNR and CDR2 is FQNEAQ (reference sequence). CDR3 sequence (DNA): TGTGCCAGCAGCTCGCTAGAGACAGGGGGGTACCAAGAGACCCAGTACTTC. Encoded protein: CASSSLETGGYQETQYF.

The chain combines TRBV5-1 with TRBJ1-2; TRBD1 agrees at 9 bases. The CDR3 runs to 16 residues. Per the germline V gene, CDR1 is SGHRS and CDR2 is YFSETQ. V shed 0 bases and J 6 bases; nucleotides not matched to a gene: 9. CDR3 nucleotide sequence: TGCGCCAGCAGCTTGGACGGGGGACAGGGAGGGCATGGCTACACCTTC. Translating gives CASSLDGGQGGHGYTF.

The rearrangement links TRBV9 to TRBJ2-5, with TRBD2 matching over 10 bases. CDR1 and CDR2 from the germline V gene are SGDLS and YYNGEE. The CDR3 contains 15 residues. The junction had 8 bases not matched to a gene; V was cut back by 2 bases and J by 7 bases. CDR3 residues: CASSVGERGGGTQYF. As DNA, the CDR3 is TGTGCCAGCAGCGTCGGTGAGCGGGGGGGCGGGACCCAGTACTTC.

This sequence joins TRBV19 and TRBJ1-5; 8 nucleotides line up with TRBD1. Germline V lookup: CDR1 LNHDA, CDR2 SQIVND (reference sequence). The CDR3 has 14 amino acids. Trimming cost V 3 bases and J 11 bases; bases outside gene matches: 9. CDR3 loop: CASSIGQGVTAQHF. The CDR3 nucleotides are TGTGCCAGTAGTATCGGACAGGGAGTAACGGCCCAGCATTTT. Together with reference TRBV19 and TRBJ1-5, the CDR3 gives the full variable domain: DGGITQSPKYLFRKEGQNVTLSCEQNLNHDAMYWYRQDPGQGLRLIYYSQIVNDFQKGDIAEGYSVSREKKESFPLTVTSAQKNPTAFYLCASSIGQGVTAQHFGDGTRLSIL.